This T cell receptor beta chain was obtained from a study of CD8 T cells in Susac syndrome. For the study at large: Five or six sequenced Susac syndrome patients had clinically active disease, while roughly 8 were in remission. Findings and caveats of the study: The number of individuals included in the study's TCR sequencing and HLA analysis was acknowledged as relatively small. Detection of Susac-specific public clones gave some 15 in total CD8+ repertoires and about 5 in CD8+ TEMRA repertoires.

In the case of this clonotype: Its specificity is unknown.

This CDR3 region has 13 residues. Germline V CDR1 and CDR2: SEHNR, FQNEAQ (reference sequence). The V and J ends lost 6 bases and 9 bases, in that order; junction bases with no gene match: 5. An input of about 0.45 to 1 ug of RNA was subjected to reverse transcription using random hexamers. Via MiXCR, TCRdb re-called the immunoSEQ multiplex PCR reads, giving one row per CDR3 protein. The data hold tens of thousands of distinct CDR3 sequences, with approximately 94% observed a single time. The rearrangement uses TRBV7-9 and TRBJ1-6; 7 bases are shared with TRBD1. The specimen was CD8+ T cells from PBMCs. This sequence was found in a human donor with Susac syndrome. The CDR3 is CASRGAGGSPLHF. In DNA, the CDR3 is TGTGCCAGCAGAGGGGCAGGGGGTTCACCCCTCCACTTT. Full variable domain (rest looked up from reference TRBV7-9 and TRBJ1-6): DTGVSQNPRHKITKRGQNVTFRCDPISEHNRLYWYRQTLGQGPEFLTYFQNEAQLEKSRLLSDRFSAERPKGSFSTLEIQRTEQGDSAMYLCASRGAGGSPLHFGNGTRLTVT.